Reported below is one TCR beta chain. Its antigen target is currently unknown. The input lacks base qualities; no much larger clone sits a single base away. Systemically healthy Caucasian individuals from Russia, around 38 in total and aged roughly 6 to 100 years, were included as donors. Around 9.7 milliliters of peripheral blood were collected from each donor into EDTA-treated Vacutainer tubes. PBMCs were isolated by Ficoll-Paque density-gradient centrifugation, with at least 6 million obtained per sample. Trizol reagent was used to extract total RNA from the PBMCs, yielding at least 5.5 micrograms per sample. The percentages of naive CD45RAhigh/CD27high T cells were determined by flow cytometry on a PBMC aliquot from every donor. This entry is derived from a study of blood T cells in healthy people across ages (dated by TCRdb to about 2015). Regarding the study in general: In model experiments, template switching captured about one uniquely barcoded TCR beta cDNA molecule for every two T cells. To track age-related changes in TCR beta repertoire diversity, the study relied on deep sequencing normalized with unique cDNA molecular identifiers. The donors were split into four age groups: young (average 16 years), middle-aged (about 40), aged (approximately 59) and long-lived (roughly 80). To avoid experimental bias, donors of different ages were randomly spread across the sequencing lanes. Using the same blood draw, the study looked at two additional independent replicas of 1 million unique cDNA reads for two donors, one aged 18 to 30 and the other aged 80 or older.

Results the study describes overall, beyond this receptor: Compared with the aged group, the long-lived group had more naive CD4+ T cells, fewer expanded clones and increased TCR diversity, suggesting age selection. Donor CMV infection status was unknown, potentially confounding age-related changes in expanded clonotypes. There was a strong correlation between observed TCR beta diversity and the percentage of naive T cells measured by flow cytometry. As age increased, observed TCR beta diversity per million T cells dropped in a roughly linear way, and a significant reduction was already evident by age 40. Bulk unsorted PBMC profiling prevented conclusive comparison of naive and antigen-experienced compartments. Estimates of total diversity based on one million sequenced T cells were considered lower bounds and underestimates.

The library was made by 5' RACE. Sequencing used an Illumina HiSeq 2500. A second PCR of about 6 to 12 cycles was performed with a sample-barcoded 5' primer and a J-beta primer mix. A template-switch 5' adaptor carrying 12 random nucleotides introduced a unique molecular identifier onto each TCR beta cDNA molecule. At least 2.5 million CDR3-containing paired-end reads were obtained from each sample. First-strand cDNA was synthesized from all RNA with the Mint cDNA synthesis kit, primed by a TRBC-specific oligonucleotide. All cDNA was treated with uracil-DNA glycosylase and then went through a first 18-cycle PCR with the universal primers M1SS and BC2_uni_R. The authors' analysis ran thus. Normalization of each sample was performed by random selection of 1 million high-quality reads, each carrying a distinct molecular identifier. Instead of being binned into consensus sequences, reads that shared molecular identifiers were thrown out. MiTCR, set to a Q25 quality threshold and the strictest error-elimination algorithm, was used for CDR3 identification, clonotype clustering and error correction. A nonparametric unseen species model using Euler transformation provided a lower-bound estimate of total TCR beta diversity. TCRdb applied fastp at Q25 and MiXCR to the public reads, then kept only in-frame beta chains. CDR3 protein duplicates are merged, each entry listing the most common genes and DNA. Here the V and J calls rest on TCRdb's processing, not on the authors' analysis. Counted in this sample were under 2,000,000 distinct CDR3 sequences; roughly 49% of them appeared once. Over 2% of the sample rests with the top ten.

V trim: 3 bases; J trim: 8 bases; unmatched bases: 10. The CDR3 holds 16 amino acids from the cysteine to the phenylalanine. CDR3 DNA only is kept here, 48 bases in frame from base 1. CDR1 and CDR2, per the germline V gene, are SGDLS and YYNGEE. The TCR originated in a middle-aged woman in good health. Sequencing was performed on blood. The chain joins TRBV9 to TRBJ2-3, and TRBD2 matches 12 of the central bases. The CDR3 here reads CASSAALAGGQGTQYF. The DNA is TGTGCCAGCAGCGCAGCCCTAGCGGGGGGGCAGGGTACGCAGTATTTT.